This T cell receptor (beta chain) comes out of a study of T cell responses to AZD1222 COVID-19 vaccine. This CDR3 has 13 amino acids. The ends lost 5 bases at V and 11 bases at J; junction bases unmatched: 7. Germline lookup yields CDR1 SEHNR and CDR2 FQNEAQ (reference sequence). Here immunoSEQ multiplex PCR was the method, and the copy in TCRdb shows in-frame clones only, minus some. The sample contains about 130,000 clones, around 86% of which appear only once. The origin of this receptor is an adult in good health. The gene calls are TRBV7-9 and TRBJ1-1; 11 nucleotides align to TRBD1. The sequenced sample was peripheral blood, obtained on day 0 of AZD1222 vaccination. CDR3 sequence: CASSAGQGALAFF. For the CDR3, the DNA is TGTGCCAGCAGCGCCGGACAGGGGGCTCTGGCTTTCTTT.